The clone carrying this T cell receptor (beta chain) was found once. The CDR3 has 15 residues. Germline V gene data show CDR1 as GTSNPN and CDR2 as SVGIG (reference sequence). With 1 base removed from V and 9 bases from J, the gap between germline ends came to 16 bases. This specimen comes from a study of T cell changes during pregnancy in multiple sclerosis. This table comes from immunoSEQ multiplex PCR, and its TCRdb copy is limited to in-frame clones, with some not included. The sample includes 40,000 to 60,000 clones, approximately 93% of them seen just once. The sequence derives from a female donor with multiple sclerosis, enrolled in a pregnancy study. V is TRBV30 and J is TRBJ1-6; the D is unclear. The source was CD4+ T cells from peripheral blood mononuclear cells, collected in the first trimester of pregnancy. CDR3 loop: CAWSAKGRLGSPLHF. The CDR3 DNA reads TGTGCCTGGAGTGCAAAAGGCCGACTAGGTTCACCCCTCCACTTT.